These T cell receptor beta chains were read from a single sample in a study of CD8 T cells in Susac syndrome. TCRdb re-analysed the immunoSEQ multiplex PCR reads in MiXCR, keeping a single row per CDR3 protein. The sample consists of around 69,000 distinct CDR3 sequences, 96% of them appearing once. Specimen: CD4+ T cells from PBMCs. The origin of the receptors is a human donor with multiple sclerosis. The CDR3 runs from the conserved cysteine through the conserved F or W. The D gene is left open where the match is weak. Clone size is shown for a subset of rows, as once, few, many or a class of expanded clone.

V	size	J	D	DNA	CDR3
TRBV12-3/TRBV12-4	.	TRBJ1-1	TRBD1	TGTGCCAGCAAGGGACAGAAGAACACTGAAGCTTTCTTT	CASKGQKNTEAFF
TRBV10-3	.	TRBJ1-5	.	TGTGCCATCACCTCCGATAGCAATCAGCCCCAGCATTTT	CAITSDSNQPQHF
TRBV12-3/TRBV12-4	once	TRBJ2-3	.	TGTGCCAGCAGCCGTAGGAGGGGCCGTACAGATACGCAGTATTTT	CASSRRRGRTDTQYF
TRBV11-2	.	TRBJ2-3	TRBD2	TGTGCCAGCAGCTGGACTAGCGGGGCCATCACAGATACGCAGTATTTT	CASSWTSGAITDTQYF
TRBV28	.	TRBJ1-5	.	TGTGCCAGCAGTTTATTCTTGGATAGCAATCAGCCCCAGCATTTT	CASSLFLDSNQPQHF
TRBV12-3/TRBV12-4	.	TRBJ2-3	.	TGTGCCAGCAGCCCCCTAGCCGAGGGTCCGCAGTATTTT	CASSPLAEGPQYF
TRBV5-1	few	TRBJ2-1	TRBD2	TGCGCCAGCAGCTTGGGGACTAGCGGGTACAATGAGCAGTTCTTC	CASSLGTSGYNEQFF
TRBV5-1	few	TRBJ2-7	.	TGCGCCAGCAGCTTTGATCCCAGCTCCTACGAGCAGTACTTC	CASSFDPSSYEQYF
TRBV12-3/TRBV12-4	.	TRBJ2-2	.	TGTGCCAGCAGTTTTCTGGACAGCACCGGGGAGCTGTTTTTT	CASSFLDSTGELFF
TRBV29-1	.	TRBJ2-1	.	TGCAGCGTGACACTCTTCCAGCGGAGGGCCGTTGATGAGCAGTTCTTC	CSVTLFQRRAVDEQFF
TRBV28	.	TRBJ1-1	.	TGTGCCAGCAGTTTGGGAGGGCAGGGAACTGAAGCTTTCTTT	CASSLGGQGTEAFF
TRBV30	.	TRBJ2-3	.	TGTGCCTGGACCCTATTGGGGAGAACAGATACGCAGTATTTT	CAWTLLGRTDTQYF
TRBV12-3/TRBV12-4	.	TRBJ1-2	.	TGTGCCAGCAGTTCCCCCCGCAGGGAGCGGAGCTACACCTTC	CASSSPRRERSYTF
TRBV29-1	.	TRBJ1-2	TRBD1	TGCAGCGTTGATATTTTGGGACAGTCGTATGGCTACACCTTC	CSVDILGQSYGYTF
TRBV30	.	TRBJ2-1	TRBD2	TGTGCCTGGAGTGTAAGGGGACTAGCGGGGGACAATGAGCAGTTCTTC	CAWSVRGLAGDNEQFF
TRBV5-5	.	TRBJ2-3	.	TGTGCCAGCAGCTTGCAGGGTGCAGATACGCAGTATTTT	CASSLQGADTQYF
TRBV6-5	.	TRBJ2-1	.	TGTGCCAGCAGCCAGCAGTTCTTC	CASSQQFF
TRBV6-6	.	TRBJ2-7	.	TGTGCCAGCAGTTATCGACAGCCGGGGGACTACGAGCAGTACTTC	CASSYRQPGDYEQYF
TRBV12-3/TRBV12-4	.	TRBJ2-2	.	TGTGCCAGCAGTTTGGTTGACGTGGCCGGGGAGCTGTTTTTT	CASSLVDVAGELFF
TRBV4-1	.	TRBJ2-1	.	TGCGCCAGCAGCCAACTCCCCGGGGATGAGCAGTTCTTC	CASSQLPGDEQFF
TRBV12-3/TRBV12-4	.	TRBJ1-2	TRBD1	TGTGCCAGCAGTTTGACAGGGAATGGCTACACCTTC	CASSLTGNGYTF
TRBV29-1	.	TRBJ1-2	.	TGCAGCGTTGGCCAGCCGAATAACTATGGCTACACCTTC	CSVGQPNNYGYTF
TRBV20-1	.	TRBJ2-1	.	TGCAGTGCTAGAGTGCGGGGGCCTCCCTACAATGAGCAGTTCTTC	CSARVRGPPYNEQFF
TRBV5-4	.	TRBJ2-3	.	TGTGCCAGCAGCTTTACAGGTGCAGATACGCAGTATTTT	CASSFTGADTQYF
TRBV12-3/TRBV12-4	.	TRBJ2-5	TRBD1	TGTGCCAGCAGTCCGACAGGGTTCGGAGAGACCCAGTACTTC	CASSPTGFGETQYF
TRBV6-6	.	TRBJ2-1	TRBD2	TGTGCCAGCAGCCACGGGAGGGGGGGCCTTAATGAGCAGTTCTTC	CASSHGRGGLNEQFF
TRBV5-4	.	TRBJ2-3	TRBD1	TGTGCCAGCAGCTCCCTGTCCCGGGACAGGGTTCGCACAGATACGCAGTATTTT	CASSSLSRDRVRTDTQYF
TRBV7-7	.	TRBJ2-7	.	TGTGCTAGCAGCCCCCATGCCGGTGACGGAGCCTACGAGCAGTACTTC	CASSPHAGDGAYEQYF
TRBV28	.	TRBJ2-3	TRBD2	TGTGCCAGCAGTCTAGCGGGAGCTAGCACAGATACGCAGTATTTT	CASSLAGASTDTQYF
TRBV24-1	.	TRBJ2-3	.	TGTGCCACCAGTGGCGATGCGGCGAGGACAGATACGCAGTATTTT	CATSGDAARTDTQYF
TRBV7-9	.	TRBJ2-7	TRBD1	TGTGCCAGCAGCTTAGTCGCAGGACAGGGGATCGAGCAGTACTTC	CASSLVAGQGIEQYF
TRBV11-3	.	TRBJ1-2	TRBD1	TGTGCCAGCAGCCCCTGGGACAGCTTCGAACATGGCTACACCTTC	CASSPWDSFEHGYTF
TRBV6-5	.	TRBJ1-2	.	TGTGCCAGCAGTTGGGCCACGGGGGTCTATGGCTACACCTTC	CASSWATGVYGYTF
TRBV19	.	TRBJ2-2	TRBD1	TGTGCCAGTAGCGGACAGGTAGTCGCCGGGGAGCTGTTTTTT	CASSGQVVAGELFF
TRBV12-3/TRBV12-4	.	TRBJ1-5	.	TGTGCCAGCAGTTTGTTATCGGGGAGTAGCAATCAGCCCCAGCATTTT	CASSLLSGSSNQPQHF
TRBV15	.	TRBJ2-3	TRBD2	TGTGCCACCAGCAGAGATAGGACTAGCGTTTACACAGATACGCAGTATTTT	CATSRDRTSVYTDTQYF
TRBV7-2	.	TRBJ1-6	.	TGTGCCAGCAGCCACAGAAATTCACCCCTCCACTTT	CASSHRNSPLHF
TRBV20-1	.	TRBJ2-7	TRBD1	TGCAGTGTCCTGCCGGGACAGGGTTCCTACGAGCAGTACTTC	CSVLPGQGSYEQYF
TRBV12-3/TRBV12-4	.	TRBJ2-7	TRBD1	TGTGCCAGCAGTCCGGGACAGGATCACTACGAGCAGTACTTC	CASSPGQDHYEQYF
TRBV11-1	.	TRBJ1-5	.	TGTGCCAGCAGCCCAAACCAGGGAGACAATCAGCCCCAGCATTTT	CASSPNQGDNQPQHF
TRBV30	.	TRBJ2-2	.	TGTGCCTGGACCCGGACCTTCCCAGCGGGGGAGCTGTTTTTT	CAWTRTFPAGELFF
TRBV10-3	.	TRBJ1-5	.	TGTGCCATCAGTGAAGGGACGTTAAGGTCCCAGCATTTT	CAISEGTLRSQHF
TRBV3-1	.	TRBJ1-2	TRBD1	TGTGCCAGCAGCACCGGGACAGTTAACTATGGCTACACCTTC	CASSTGTVNYGYTF
TRBV5-1	.	TRBJ2-5	.	TGCGCCAGCAGGTTAGGGGCGCTCCAAGAGACCCAGTACTTC	CASRLGALQETQYF
TRBV7-2	.	TRBJ2-1	.	TGTGCCAGCAGCTTAGCCGGTCCAGGCTCCTACAATGAGCAGTTCTTC	CASSLAGPGSYNEQFF
TRBV29-1	.	TRBJ2-1	.	TGCAGCGTTGTCCCAGACGGGTATCACAATGAGCAGTTCTTC	CSVVPDGYHNEQFF